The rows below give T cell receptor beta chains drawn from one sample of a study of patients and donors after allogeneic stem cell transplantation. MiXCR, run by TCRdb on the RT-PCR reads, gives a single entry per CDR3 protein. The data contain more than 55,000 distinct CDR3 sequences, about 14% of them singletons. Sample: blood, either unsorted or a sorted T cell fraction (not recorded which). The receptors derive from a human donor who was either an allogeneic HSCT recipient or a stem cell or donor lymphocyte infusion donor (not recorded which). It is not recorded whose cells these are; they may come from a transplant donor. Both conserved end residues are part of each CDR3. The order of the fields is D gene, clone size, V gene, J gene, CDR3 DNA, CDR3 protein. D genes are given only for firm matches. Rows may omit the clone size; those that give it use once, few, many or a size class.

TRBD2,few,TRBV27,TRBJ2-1,TGTGCCAGCAGTGTCGGGACTAGCGGAAACAATGAGCAGTTCTTC,CASSVGTSGNNEQFF
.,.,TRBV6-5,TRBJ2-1,TGTGCCAGCAGTTACTTCGGGTCTCACAATGAGCAGTTCTTC,CASSYFGSHNEQFF
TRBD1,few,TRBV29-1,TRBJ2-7,TGCAGCGTAAACAGGGGGTACGAGCAGTACTTC,CSVNRGYEQYF
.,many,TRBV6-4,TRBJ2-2,TGTGCCAGCACAGGACAGTTTCAAAGGAACACCGGGGAGCTGTTTTTT,CASTGQFQRNTGELFF
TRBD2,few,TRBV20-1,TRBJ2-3,TGCAGTGCTACCCGCGGGACTAGCGGGACTAGCACAGATACGCAGTATTTT,CSATRGTSGTSTDTQYF
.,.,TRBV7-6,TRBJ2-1,TGTGCCAGCAGCTTAGAAAGAGGAGTTATGCATGAGCAGTTCTTC,CASSLERGVMHEQFF
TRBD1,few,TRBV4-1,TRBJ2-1,TGCGCCAGCAGCCTACCCACAGGGGGTCACTACAATGAGCAGTTCTTC,CASSLPTGGHYNEQFF
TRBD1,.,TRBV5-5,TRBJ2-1,TGTGCCAGCAGCTTGGGGGACAGTTCCAACTCCTACAATGAGCAGTTCTTC,CASSLGDSSNSYNEQFF
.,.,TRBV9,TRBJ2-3,TGTGCCAGCAGCAGTAGGAGGGCGGGCACAGATACGCAGTATTTT,CASSSRRAGTDTQYF
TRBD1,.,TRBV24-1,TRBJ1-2,TGTGCCACCGCCCCCGGGACAGGGGCTTTTTACTATGGCTACACCTTC,CATAPGTGAFYYGYTF
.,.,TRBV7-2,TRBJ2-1,TGTGCCAGCAGCCTGGGACAATTCTATGAGCAGTTCTTC,CASSLGQFYEQFF
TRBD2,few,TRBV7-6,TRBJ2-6,TGTGCCAGCAGCCTCGGACTAGCGGGAGGGCCGACTGGGGCCAACGTCCTGACTTTC,CASSLGLAGGPTGANVLTF
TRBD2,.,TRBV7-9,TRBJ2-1,TGTGCCAGCAGCTACCCCGGCGGGGCTAGCGGGAGTAGGAATGAGCAGTTCTTC,CASSYPGGASGSRNEQFF
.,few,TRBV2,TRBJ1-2,TGTGCCAGCAGCCGGGAGGGACTTCGCTATGGCTACACCTTC,CASSREGLRYGYTF
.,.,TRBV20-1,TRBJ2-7,TGCAGTGCCTCGGTACTGGGACGGATCTACGAGCAGTACTTC,CSASVLGRIYEQYF
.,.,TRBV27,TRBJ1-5,TGTGCCAGCAGTCCCCCAGGGGTCAGCAGCAATCAGCCCCAGCATTTT,CASSPPGVSSNQPQHF
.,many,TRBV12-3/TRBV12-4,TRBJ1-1,TGTGCCAGCAGTTTTACCCGCACTGAAGCTTTCTTT,CASSFTRTEAFF
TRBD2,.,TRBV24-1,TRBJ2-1,TGTGCCACCAGTGACTGGGCGGGAGGACGGAATGAGCAGTTCTTC,CATSDWAGGRNEQFF
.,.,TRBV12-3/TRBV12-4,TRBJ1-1,TGTGCCAGCACCCCCGCCGAGGACGATTGGCGCACTGAAGCTTTCTTT,CASTPAEDDWRTEAFF
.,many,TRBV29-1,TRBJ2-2,TGCAGCGTTGTGAAGGGAGAGGGCACCGGGGAGCTGTTTTTT,CSVVKGEGTGELFF
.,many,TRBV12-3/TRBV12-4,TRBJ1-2,TGTGCCAGCAGCGAGGGGGGTGGCTACACCTTC,CASSEGGGYTF
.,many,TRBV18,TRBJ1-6,TGTGCCAGCTCACCCCAGTGGATGAGCACCTATAATTCACCCCTCCACTTT,CASSPQWMSTYNSPLHF
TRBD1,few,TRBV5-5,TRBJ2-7,TGTGCCAGCAGCCCTAGGACAGGAAACTCCTACGAGCAGTACTTC,CASSPRTGNSYEQYF
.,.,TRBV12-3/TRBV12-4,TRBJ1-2,TGTGCCAGCAGTTTTGTGGGGCTCAACTATGGCTACACCTTC,CASSFVGLNYGYTF
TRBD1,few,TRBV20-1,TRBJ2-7,TGCAGTGCTTCCTCCGGGACAGGGGAAAGCGAGCAGTACTTC,CSASSGTGESEQYF
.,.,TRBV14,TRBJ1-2,TGTGCCAGCAGCCAAGAGGTACAAATCTATGGCTACACCTTC,CASSQEVQIYGYTF
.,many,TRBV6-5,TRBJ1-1,TGTGCCAGCAGTTACTCAATTCGGGGGTCTGAAGCTTTCTTT,CASSYSIRGSEAFF
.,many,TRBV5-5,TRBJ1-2,TGTGCCAGCAGTACAGGGTTGGGCTATGGCTACACCTTC,CASSTGLGYGYTF
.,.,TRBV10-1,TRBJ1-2,TGCGCCAGCAGTGAGTCGGGCAGAAGCAGTGGCTACACCTTC,CASSESGRSSGYTF
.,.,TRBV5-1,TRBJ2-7,TGCGCCAGCAGCTTGGAGTCTCCCTACGAGCAGTACTTC,CASSLESPYEQYF
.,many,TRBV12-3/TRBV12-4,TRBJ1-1,TGTGCCAGCAGTTTTGCCGCCGGCGGGGGGCAAGCTTTCTTT,CASSFAAGGGQAFF
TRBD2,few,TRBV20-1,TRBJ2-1,TGCAGTGTACCGGGACTAGCGCTAAACAATGAGCAGTTCTTC,CSVPGLALNNEQFF
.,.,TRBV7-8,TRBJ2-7,TGTGCCAGCAGCTTAGAAACCGGGGTCTACGAGCAGTACTTC,CASSLETGVYEQYF
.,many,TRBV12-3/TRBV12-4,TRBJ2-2,TGTGCCAGCAGCATCTCCTTCTTTTGGGCTAACAACACCGGGGAGCTGTTTTTT,CASSISFFWANNTGELFF
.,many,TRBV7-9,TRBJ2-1,TGTGCCAGCAGCTTAGTGCCTACCTCCTACAATGAGCAGTTCTTC,CASSLVPTSYNEQFF
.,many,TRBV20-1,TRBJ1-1,TGCAGTGCTAGGGTCAGCCCGAACACTGAAGCTTTCTTT,CSARVSPNTEAFF
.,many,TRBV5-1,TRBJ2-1,TGCGCCAGCAGCTTGATCAGGTTTCGGGAGGAGCAGTTCTTC,CASSLIRFREEQFF
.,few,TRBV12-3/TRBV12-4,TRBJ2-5,TGTGCCAGCAGTTTATTAGGGCTCGAGACCCAGTACTTC,CASSLLGLETQYF
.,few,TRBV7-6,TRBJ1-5,TGTGCCAGCAGCTTAATACAGGGCAATCAGCCCCAGCATTTT,CASSLIQGNQPQHF
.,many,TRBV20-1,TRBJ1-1,TGCAGTGCTAGGGACAGCATGAACACTGAAGCTTTCTTT,CSARDSMNTEAFF
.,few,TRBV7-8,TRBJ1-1,TGTGCCAGCAGCTCCGGTGGATACACTGAAGCTTTCTTT,CASSSGGYTEAFF
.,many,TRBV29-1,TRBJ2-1,TGCAGCGTTGATAGTGGAGGGGCAGGGGACTACAATGAGCAGTTCTTC,CSVDSGGAGDYNEQFF
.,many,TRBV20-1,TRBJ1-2,TGCAGTGCTAGAGATCGGGAAGCGACCTATGGCTACACCTTC,CSARDREATYGYTF
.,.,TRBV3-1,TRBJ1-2,TGTGCCAGCAGCGGGGGTGCCTATGGCTACACCTTC,CASSGGAYGYTF
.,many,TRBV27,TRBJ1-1,TGTGCCAGCAGTTTACTGGTCAGTGAGGGTGAAGCTTTCTTT,CASSLLVSEGEAFF
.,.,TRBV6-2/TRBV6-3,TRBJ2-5,TGTGCCAGCAGTTACGAAGGACCCCGGGAGACCCAGTACTTC,CASSYEGPRETQYF
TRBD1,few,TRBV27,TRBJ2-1,TGTGCCAGCAGTTTGGGACCACAGGGGGCGTTCTACAATGAGCAGTTCTTC,CASSLGPQGAFYNEQFF